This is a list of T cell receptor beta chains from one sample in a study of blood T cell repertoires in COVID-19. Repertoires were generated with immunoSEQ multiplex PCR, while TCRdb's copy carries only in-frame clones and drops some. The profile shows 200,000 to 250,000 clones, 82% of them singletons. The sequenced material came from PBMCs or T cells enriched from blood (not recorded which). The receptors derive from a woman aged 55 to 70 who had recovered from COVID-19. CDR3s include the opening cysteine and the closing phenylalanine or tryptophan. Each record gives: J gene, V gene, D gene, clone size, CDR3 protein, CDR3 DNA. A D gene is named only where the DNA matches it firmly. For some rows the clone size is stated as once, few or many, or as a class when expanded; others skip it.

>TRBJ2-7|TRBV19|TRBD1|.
CASSSRDRGLEQYF
TGTGCCAGTAGTTCCCGGGACAGGGGTCTCGAGCAGTACTTC
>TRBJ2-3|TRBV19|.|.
CASSIGQRSRTDTQYF
TGTGCCAGTAGTATAGGCCAGAGGTCCCGCACAGATACGCAGTATTTT
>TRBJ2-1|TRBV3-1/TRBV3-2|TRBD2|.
CASSQGAGGSSYNEQFF
TGTGCCAGCAGCCAAGGAGCGGGGGGGAGCTCCTACAATGAGCAGTTCTTC
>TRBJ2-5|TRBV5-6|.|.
CASSLASETQYF
TGTGCCAGCAGCTTGGCCTCAGAGACCCAGTACTTC
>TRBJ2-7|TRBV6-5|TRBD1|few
CASSSPGQGIYEQYF
TGTGCCAGCAGTTCTCCGGGACAGGGTATCTACGAGCAGTACTTC
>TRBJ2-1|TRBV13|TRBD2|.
CASSYFGTSGDNEQFF
TGTGCCAGCAGCTATTTTGGGACTAGCGGGGACAATGAGCAGTTCTTC
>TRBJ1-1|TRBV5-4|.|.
CASSLDPGYMNTEAFF
TGTGCCAGCAGCTTGGATCCGGGGTACATGAACACTGAAGCTTTCTTT
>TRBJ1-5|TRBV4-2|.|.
CASSQDSGRVRSQPQHF
TGTGCCAGCAGCCAAGATTCAGGGAGGGTTAGGAGTCAGCCCCAGCATTTT
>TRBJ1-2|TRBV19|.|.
CASSMRGGGDYGYTF
TGTGCCAGTAGTATGCGGGGAGGTGGGGACTATGGCTACACCTTC
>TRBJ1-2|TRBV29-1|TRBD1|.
CSVGQGSNYGYTF
TGCAGCGTTGGACAGGGGTCTAACTATGGCTACACCTTC
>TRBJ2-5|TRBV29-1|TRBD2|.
CSATLSGGAGETQYF
TGCAGCGCCACCCTTAGCGGGGGGGCGGGAGAGACCCAGTACTTC
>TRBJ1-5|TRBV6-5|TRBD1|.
CASSRDRDSNQPQHF
TGTGCCAGCAGTAGAGACAGGGATAGCAATCAGCCCCAGCATTTT
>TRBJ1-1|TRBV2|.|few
CASSVRGPTEAFF
TGTGCCAGCAGTGTCAGGGGTCCCACTGAAGCTTTCTTT
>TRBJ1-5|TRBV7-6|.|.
CASSLRLNQPQHF
TGTGCCAGCAGCCTCCGTTTGAATCAGCCCCAGCATTTT
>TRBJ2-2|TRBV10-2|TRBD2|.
CASSESTPGGDNTGELFF
TGCGCCAGCAGTGAGTCGACTCCGGGGGGGGATAACACCGGGGAGCTGTTTTTT
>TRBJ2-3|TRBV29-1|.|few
CSVRDFTDTQYF
TGCAGCGTCCGGGACTTCACAGATACGCAGTATTTT
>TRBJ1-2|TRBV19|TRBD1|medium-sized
CASNTGTVGNYGYTF
TGTGCCAGTAATACCGGGACAGTGGGAAACTATGGCTACACCTTC
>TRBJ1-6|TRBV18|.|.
CASSPEGFNSPLHF
TGTGCCAGCTCACCTGAGGGATTCAATTCACCCCTCCACTTT
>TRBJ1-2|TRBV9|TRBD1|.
CASSPNAGQGYGYTF
TGTGCCAGCAGCCCAAATGCGGGACAGGGGTATGGCTACACCTTC
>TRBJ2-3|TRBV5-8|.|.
CASSMGVSGSTDTQYF
TGTGCCAGCAGCATGGGGGTTAGCGGCAGCACAGATACGCAGTATTTT
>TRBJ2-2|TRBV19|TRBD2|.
CASSPKYGTTNTGELFF
TGTGCCAGTAGTCCGAAGTACGGGACTACAAACACCGGGGAGCTGTTTTTT
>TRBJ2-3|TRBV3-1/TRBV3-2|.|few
CASSQDVSRGDTQYF
TGTGCCAGCAGCCAAGACGTCTCCAGGGGAGATACGCAGTATTTT
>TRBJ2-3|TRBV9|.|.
CASSVLSRTDTQYF
TGTGCCAGCAGCGTACTTTCTCGCACAGATACGCAGTATTTT
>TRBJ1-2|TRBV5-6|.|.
CASSLVVGGYRSYGYTF
TGTGCCAGCAGCTTGGTAGTGGGTGGATACAGATCCTATGGCTACACCTTC
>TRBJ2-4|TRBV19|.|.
CASLGQRNGAAKNIQYF
TGTGCCAGTCTCGGACAGCGAAATGGGGCGGCCAAAAACATTCAGTACTTC
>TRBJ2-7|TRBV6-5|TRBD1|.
CASSGQGTHEQYF
TGTGCCAGCTCGGGACAGGGAACCCACGAGCAGTACTTC
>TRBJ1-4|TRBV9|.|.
CASSSGDTNEKLFF
TGTGCCAGCAGTTCAGGGGATACTAATGAAAAACTGTTTTTT
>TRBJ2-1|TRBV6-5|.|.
CASSSPVLFVQFF
TGTGCCAGCAGTTCCCCGGTCCTTTTCGTGCAGTTCTTC
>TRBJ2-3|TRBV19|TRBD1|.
CASSSTGGADTQYF
TGTGCCAGTAGTTCGACAGGGGGCGCAGATACGCAGTATTTT
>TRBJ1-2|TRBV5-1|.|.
CASSLRREGYGYTF
TGCGCCAGCAGCTTAAGGAGGGAAGGCTATGGCTACACCTTC
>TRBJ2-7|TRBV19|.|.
CASTFQAGDYEQYF
TGTGCCAGTACCTTTCAAGCAGGGGATTACGAGCAGTACTTC
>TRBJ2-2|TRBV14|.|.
CASSFTGPTGELFF
TGTGCCAGCAGCTTCACAGGTCCCACCGGGGAGCTGTTTTTT
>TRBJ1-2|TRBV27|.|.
CASSPAGASYGYTF
TGTGCCAGCAGCCCTGCTGGGGCCTCCTATGGCTACACCTTC
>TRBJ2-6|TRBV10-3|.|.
CAISERGGTGANVLTF
TGTGCCATCAGTGAACGCGGGGGCACTGGGGCCAACGTCCTGACTTTC
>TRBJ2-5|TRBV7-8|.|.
CASSPLGEETQYF
TGTGCCAGCAGCCCGTTGGGCGAGGAGACCCAGTACTTC
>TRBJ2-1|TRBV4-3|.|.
CASSQDTGIYNEQFF
TGCGCCAGCAGCCAAGATACCGGGATTTACAATGAGCAGTTCTTC
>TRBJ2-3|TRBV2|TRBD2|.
CASTRLAGVRDTQYF
TGTGCCAGCACTAGACTAGCGGGAGTTAGAGATACGCAGTATTTT
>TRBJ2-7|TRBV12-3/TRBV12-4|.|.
CASSFTPYEQYF
TGTGCCAGCAGTTTCACTCCCTACGAGCAGTACTTC
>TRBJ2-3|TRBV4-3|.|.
CASSQGTSYTDTQYF
TGCGCCAGCAGCCAAGGGACATCCTACACAGATACGCAGTATTTT
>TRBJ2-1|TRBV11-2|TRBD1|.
CASSRQGSSGEQFF
TGTGCCAGCAGCCGACAGGGATCCTCGGGTGAGCAGTTCTTC
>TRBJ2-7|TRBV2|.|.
CASSETTIDIYEQYF
TGTGCCAGCAGTGAGACGACTATAGATATCTACGAGCAGTACTTC
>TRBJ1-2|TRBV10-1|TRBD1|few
CASSESTGNGYTF
TGCGCCAGCAGTGAGTCGACAGGGAATGGCTACACCTTC
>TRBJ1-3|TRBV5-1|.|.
CASSLTGSGNTIYF
TGCGCCAGCAGCTTGACAGGGTCTGGAAACACCATATATTTT
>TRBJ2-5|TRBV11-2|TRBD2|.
CASWGAGGRETQYF
TGTGCCAGCTGGGGGGCGGGGGGTCGGGAGACCCAGTACTTC
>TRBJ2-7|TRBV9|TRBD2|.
CASSVGGREGAEQYF
TGTGCCAGCAGCGTAGGTGGCAGGGAGGGCGCGGAGCAGTACTTC
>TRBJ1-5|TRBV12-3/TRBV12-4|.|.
CASSSRGVMDF
TGTGCCAGCAGTTCTCGCGGGGTGATGGATTTT
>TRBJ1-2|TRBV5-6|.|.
CASSSQGLGYGYTF
TGTGCCAGCAGCTCACAGGGTTTGGGCTATGGCTACACCTTC
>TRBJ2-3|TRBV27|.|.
CASSLSRTVTDTQYF
TGTGCCAGCAGTTTATCCCGGACAGTCACAGATACGCAGTATTTT
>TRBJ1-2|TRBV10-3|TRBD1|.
CAISKTGDYGYTF
TGTGCCATCAGTAAGACAGGGGACTATGGCTACACCTTC
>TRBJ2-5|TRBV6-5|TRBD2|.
CASSRTSGRAETQYF
TGTGCCAGCAGTAGGACTAGCGGGAGGGCCGAGACCCAGTACTTC
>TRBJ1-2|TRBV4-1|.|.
CASSQETHRPGEDGYTF
TGCGCCAGCAGCCAAGAAACTCACAGGCCCGGGGAGGATGGCTACACCTTC
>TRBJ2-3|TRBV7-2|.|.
CASSLGHSTDTQYF
TGTGCCAGCAGCTTGGGACACTCCACAGATACGCAGTATTTT
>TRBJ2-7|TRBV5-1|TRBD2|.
CASSPKRDLYEQYF
TGCGCCAGCAGCCCCAAGCGGGACCTCTACGAGCAGTACTTC
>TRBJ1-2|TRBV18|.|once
CASSPPAGEYGYTF
TGTGCCAGCTCACCACCAGCAGGGGAATATGGCTACACCTTC
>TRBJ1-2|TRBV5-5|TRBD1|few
CASSLTGANYGYTF
TGTGCCAGCAGTTTGACAGGGGCTAACTATGGCTACACCTTC
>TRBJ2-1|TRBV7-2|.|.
CASSSAYKPPGNEQFF
TGTGCCAGCAGCTCAGCATATAAGCCACCGGGCAATGAGCAGTTCTTC
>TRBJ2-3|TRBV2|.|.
CASSRRTPDTQYF
TGTGCCAGCTCGAGAAGGACACCAGATACGCAGTATTTT
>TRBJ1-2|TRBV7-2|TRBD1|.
CASRQGQMANYGYTF
TGTGCCAGCAGACAGGGACAGATGGCTAACTATGGCTACACCTTC